A single sample is the source of the 9 T cell receptor beta chains below, sequenced in a study of blood T cell repertoires in COVID-19. The assay was immunoSEQ multiplex PCR, and TCRdb's table has in-frame clones only and misses some. The repertoire holds some 70,000 clones, with 90% as singletons. The sample comprised peripheral blood. Receptor source: a man over 45 with COVID-19, enrolled during active disease.

The rearrangement links TRBV28 to TRBJ1-2; the D is unclear. The CDR3 contains 16 residues. CDR1 and CDR2 from the germline V gene are MDHEN and SYDVKM. Trimming stripped 4 bases from V and 7 bases from J, with 22 bases between. CDR3 amino acids: CASSSYLEGIRSGYTF. DNA of the CDR3: TGTGCCAGCAGTTCGTATCTTGAGGGCATTAGGTCTGGCTACACCTTC.

The chain recombines TRBV4-3 with TRBJ2-2; 9 positions agree with TRBD1. The CDR3 has 19 residues. V was pared by 2 bases and J by 2 bases, with 12 bases of the junction left unmatched. Per the germline V gene, CDR1 is LGHNA and CDR2 is YSLEER. The CDR3 region has the DNA TGCGCCAGCAGCCAAAGTTGGGCACAGGGGGCGATCAACACCGGGGAGCTGTTTTTT. Protein: CASSQSWAQGAINTGELFF.

This chain uses TRBV4-1 with TRBJ1-2, with TRBD1 matching over 8 bases. Unmatched junction bases numbered 8, after V lost 4 bases and J lost 1 base. CDR1 is MGHRA and CDR2 is YSYEKL in the germline V gene. The CDR3 sequence is 16 residues long. CDR3 sequence reads: CASSPYGQGINYGYTF. The CDR3 DNA is TGCGCCAGCAGCCCCTATGGACAGGGAATTAACTATGGCTACACCTTC.

The rearrangement links TRBV5-1 to TRBJ1-1, with a weak D call TRBD1 (5 bases). Trimming cost V 4 bases and J 2 bases, with 15 bases left between them. Germline values: CDR1 SGHRS, CDR2 YFSETQ. This CDR3 region has 15 residues. CDR3 in DNA: TGCGCCAGCAGCGACCCGGGGGGTAGAAACACTGAAGCTTTCTTT. It yields the protein CASSDPGGRNTEAFF.

This clone was detected once. The V call is TRBV5-4, the J call TRBJ2-7; 7 nucleotides line up with TRBD2. V shed 5 bases, J shed 0 bases, and the junction held 2 bases outside the gene matches. Germline assignment: CDR1 SGHNT and CDR2 YYREEE (reference sequence). The CDR3 extends over 13 amino acids. CDR3 in DNA: TGTGCCAGCAGGCGCGGGAGCTCCTACGAGCAGTACTTC. Translating it yields CASRRGSSYEQYF.

The J gene is TRBJ2-3, the V gene TRBV28, with 7 bases lining up with TRBD2. CDR1 is MDHEN, CDR2 SYDVKM, per germline. J lost 2 bases, V lost 5 bases, and 4 bases had no gene match. There are 14 residues in the CDR3. As DNA, the CDR3 is TGTGCCAGCAGTAGTGGACTAGTCACAGATACGCAGTATTTT. Amino acid sequence: CASSSGLVTDTQYF.

J is TRBJ2-1 and V is TRBV10-3; 8 nucleotides match TRBD2. The CDR3 is made up of 14 amino acids. V shed 2 bases and J 8 bases; nucleotides not matched to a gene: 5. CDR1 is ENHRY and CDR2 is SYGVKD in the germline V gene. The CDR3 sequence: CAISEEGLVYEQFF. DNA of the CDR3: TGTGCCATCAGTGAGGAGGGACTAGTCTATGAGCAGTTCTTC.

The chain carries TRBV5-4 and TRBJ1-5; D ambiguous. Germline values: CDR1 SGHNT, CDR2 YYREEE (reference sequence). The CDR3 has 13 amino acids. V was trimmed by 0 bases and J by 5 bases, leaving 6 bases between them. The CDR3 loop reads CASSLDGDQPQHF. The CDR3 DNA reads TGTGCCAGCAGCTTGGACGGTGATCAGCCCCAGCATTTT.

The genes are TRBV7-9 and TRBJ1-2; 9 bases are a match to TRBD1. The length of the CDR3 is 14 residues. Germline V gene data show CDR1 as SEHNR and CDR2 as FQNEAQ (reference sequence). Germline trimming cut 2 bases from V and 10 bases from J; bases unmatched to any gene: 8. As DNA, the CDR3 is TGTGCCAGCAGCTTAACGGGGACAGGGTTTGCCTACACCTTC. Translation: CASSLTGTGFAYTF.